Here is one TCR beta chain with its context. The CDR3 covers 14 residues. V shed 4 bases and J shed 4 bases, with 14 bases lying between them. The germline V gene has CDR1 WSHSY and CDR2 SAAADI. The sample comes from a study of blood T cell repertoires in COVID-19. Study-wide context: The United States, Italy and Spain were the sources of the acute and convalescent COVID-19 samples. The analysed material was cDNA or gDNA that came from T cells, B-cell-depleted T cells, or PBMCs.

Data came from immunoSEQ multiplex PCR; TCRdb stores just in-frame clones and leaves some out. The profile shows about 81,000 clones, over 75% of them singletons. Sequenced: peripheral blood. The receptor comes from a man aged 65 to 79 with active or convalescent COVID-19. The chain combines TRBV10-2 with TRBJ2-7; possibly TRBD1 for D (7 bases). CDR3 DNA sequence: TGCGCCAGCAGTGTTCAGGGGGGTATGTACGAGCAGTACTTC. Protein: CASSVQGGMYEQYF.